The 2 T cell receptor beta chains below were found in one sample sequenced in a study of technical replicates of blood from several donors. The method was immunoSEQ multiplex PCR; TCRdb's version includes in-frame clones alone and lacks a portion of them. Altogether over 75,000 clones are present, 95% to 98% being singletons, with the ten largest covering 0.18%. The sequenced material came from T cells isolated from PBMCs. The source is a human donor in good health.

The CDR3 nucleotides are TGTGCCAGCAGCGTAGCAGCGTTGAACACCGGGGAGCTGTTTTTT. The encoded protein is CASSVAALNTGELFF. The chain joins TRBV9 to TRBJ2-2; D is uncertain. From germline, CDR1 is SGDLS and CDR2 YYNGEE. The V end was cut by 0 bases, the J end by 1 base, with 7 bases between. The CDR3 spans 15 residues.

V usage is TRBV27 and J usage is TRBJ2-2; 10 nucleotides agree with TRBD2. CDR3 size: 14 residues. The germline V gene encodes CDR1 MNHEY and CDR2 SMNVEV (reference sequence). The V segment lost 8 bases and the J segment 4 bases; nucleotides outside the gene matches: 4. Written as DNA, the CDR3 is TGTGCCAGCTCCGGGACTAGCGTCACCGGGGAGCTGTTTTTT. It translates to CASSGTSVTGELFF.